The T cell receptor (beta chain) described here comes from a study of glioma-infiltrating T cells after dendritic cell vaccination (dated by TCRdb to the mid-2010s). Broadly, across the study: The cohort comprised around 15 glioblastoma patients from Phase I and II dendritic cell vaccination trials, 9 newly diagnosed and 6 with recurrent disease. Patients received autologous tumor lysate-pulsed dendritic cell vaccination between about 2003 and 2013. The vaccine consisted of monocyte-derived dendritic cells cultured roughly 7 days with IL-4 and GM-CSF, then pulsed overnight with autologous tumor lysate. Survival after dendritic cell vaccination was correlated with TCR sequencing metrics, such as TIL content and the overlap between tumor and blood repertoires. Patients received three intradermal dendritic cell vaccine injections at biweekly intervals in the arm below the axilla. Tumor-infiltrating lymphocyte content was quantified and tumor and blood repertoires were compared in dendritic cell-vaccinated glioblastoma patients by deep sequencing of TCR beta CDR3 regions. Study-wide conclusions, independent of this receptor: The three-group TCR overlap response model was described as speculative and requiring prospective validation. Longer time to progression and overall survival after dendritic cell vaccination were predicted by higher estimated pretreatment TIL content. TCR clonality showed no direct relationship with survival, which suggests that a diverse polyclonal response may be important. The cohort was small and heterogeneous, with few patients having full blood and tumor sets and even fewer initial-recurrent tumor pairs.

The immunoSEQ assay amplified TCRB CDR3 regions from roughly 2 micrograms of genomic DNA, or from all available DNA when less than that amount was available. For multiplex PCR, 60 forward primers for TCR V beta segments and 13 reverse primers for J beta segments were used. To estimate the number of reads per starting template, synthetic control templates were added to each sample at limiting dilution. Reads of 87 bp were generated by sequencing on the Illumina HiSeq System. The authors' pipeline ran thus. PCR and sequencing errors were removed by merging closely related sequences with a nearest neighbor algorithm. TCR overlap was defined as the percentage of unique tumor TCR beta sequences that were also found in the peripheral blood of the same patient. The table comes from immuneACCESS by way of TCRdb, which keeps in-frame sequences with V and J called. Part of the clones is missing from these tables; in studies checked, under half for an unresolved V gene and the rest for unknown reasons. V and J calls and clone size come straight from that table; D and trimming were deduced from the DNA. Here the sample has about 92,000 clones; around 84% occur a single time. The ten largest clones take up 15% to 19% of the sample.

For this clone: The specificity of this receptor is unknown. Base qualities are not at hand, and no much larger clone is one base apart.

Trimming accounts for 1 base at V and 7 bases at J, while the number of junction bases matched to no gene is 11. CDR1 and CDR2 are read off the germline V gene (reference sequence) as SEHNR and FQNEAQ. Inclusive of the bounding cysteine and phenylalanine, the CDR3 is 17 residues long. Just the 51-base CDR3 DNA is kept, in frame starting at base 1. Patients were selected for having adequate residual fresh-frozen tumor tissue and more than two years of available survival data. None of the glioblastoma patients carried an isocitrate dehydrogenase mutation, although molecular status otherwise varied. PBMC were collected before vaccination, two weeks after the third vaccination, and at tumor progression if tumor progression occurred. The Qiagen DNeasy Blood extraction Kit was used to extract genomic DNA.

This clonotype originated in a human donor with glioblastoma. The V gene is TRBV7-9 and the J gene is TRBJ2-1, with TRBD2 matching 9 junction bases. The sequencing used blood, collected before dendritic cell vaccination. Here the CDR3 is given as CASSLVLRLAELNEQFF. The nucleotides read TGTGCCAGCAGCTTAGTATTGCGACTAGCGGAGCTAAATGAGCAGTTCTTC.